This note documents a single T cell receptor beta chain sequence. No antigen is known for it. Time point described: persistent/refractory GD, antithyroid drugs over 5 years with positive TRAb. Scientists built the TCR library using RNA that was extracted from PBMCs. Each patient gave 8.5 to 10 milliliters of EDTA-anticoagulated peripheral blood. This specimen comes from a study of regulatory T cells in long-lasting Graves disease. Study-level points and caveats: A greater number of public clonotypes (approximately 2,500) was shared by persistent patients than by new patients (about 960). The researchers studied only peripheral blood, not thyroid tissue.

Libraries of TCR beta came from iRepertoire HTBI primers plus Arm-PCR of CDR3 regions. TCRdb redid the calling of the multiplex PCR reads with MiXCR, one entry per CDR3 protein. The sample gives about 470,000 distinct CDR3 sequences, less than 25% of which show up once; about 7.8% is in the top ten. This TCR derives from a female donor with Graves disease. The sample in question was peripheral blood mononuclear cells (PBMCs), obtained when the disease was refractory, from a patient treated with antithyroid drugs.

The CDR3 reads CASSLTGGQGGLEQFF. CDR3 nucleotide sequence: TGCGCCAGCAGCTTGACGGGGGGACAGGGAGGCCTTGAGCAGTTCTTC. The rearrangement uses TRBV5-1 and TRBJ2-1; TRBD1 matches 9 bases. CDR1 and CDR2 (germline): SGHRS, YFSETQ. There are 16 residues in the CDR3. After removal of 1 base from V and 9 bases from J, the junction contained 11 bases not matched to a gene.